This entry is about one TCR beta chain. The antigen it recognizes is unknown. Base qualities were left out, and no much larger clone turns up one base away. TCRbeta CDR3 regions were amplified from genomic DNA using the immunoSEQ Assay, a bias-controlled multiplex PCR. In the original analysis: The number of nucleated cells in each sample was estimated from the amplification of reference gene primers within the assay. To quantify the absolute abundance of each unique TCRbeta CDR3 rearrangement, sequence reads were collapsed and filtered. For each sample, productive Simpson clonality was calculated as the square root of Simpson's diversity index over productive rearrangements. Drawn from immuneACCESS, this table holds only the in-frame rearrangements with V and J called that TCRdb kept. Clones are partly lost; checked studies trace under half to an unresolved V gene and leave the rest unexplained. For V, J and clone size, that table is used; D and trimming come from the DNA. Here the sample has about 90,000 clones; roughly four fifths occur a single time. The ten largest clones capture 10% to 15% of the sample.

CDR1 and CDR2 (LGHNA, YNFKEQ) derive from the germline V gene. V gives up 2 bases and J gives up 6 bases, and the segment between their germline ends measures 14 bases. The CDR3, cysteine through phenylalanine, is 16 amino acids long. Only CDR3 DNA is held: 48 bases, read in frame from base 1. The data originate from a study of blood T cell repertoires in COVID-19 (dated by TCRdb to about 2020). For context, the study as a whole: Collaborator samples came from the United States, Italy and Spain and covered acute and convalescent phases of COVID-19. The material from the prospective study consisted of cDNA or gDNA derived from T cells, B-cell-depleted T cells, or PBMCs. A de-identified subject ID, COVID-19 status, age in years and sex were almost always included in the sample metadata. The samples were drawn from the first 160 participants of the ongoing ImmuneRACE study and from 950 to 1,500 subjects provided by 6 global collaborators. The repertoires were released in a freely available public database meant as a resource for research on the immune response to SARS-CoV-2. Deeply sampled blood TCRbeta repertoires from subjects exposed to, actively infected with, or recovered from COVID-19 were included in the dataset. Where available, HLA class I and class II types were taken from metadata supplied by the sample provider and were not determined by assay-based typing. Findings and caveats that apply to the study as a whole: How much clinical and demographic metadata was included differed by source and by participant, and the metadata was provided uncurated.

Whole blood was collected in K2EDTA tubes by collaborating institutions according to the institutions' own protocols. Collaborator samples were shipped for TCRbeta analysis as frozen whole blood, isolated PBMCs, or DNA extracted from either sample type. The rearrangement combines TRBV4-2 with TRBJ1-6, with TRBD1 tentatively as D gene (5 bases match). Sequencing was performed on peripheral blood. The source of this sequence is a human donor in a cohort sampled during active COVID-19. The DNA sequence follows: TGTGCCAGCAGCCAACAGAAGGGGCTGGGTAATTCACCCCTCCACTTT. This sequence encodes CASSQQKGLGNSPLHF.